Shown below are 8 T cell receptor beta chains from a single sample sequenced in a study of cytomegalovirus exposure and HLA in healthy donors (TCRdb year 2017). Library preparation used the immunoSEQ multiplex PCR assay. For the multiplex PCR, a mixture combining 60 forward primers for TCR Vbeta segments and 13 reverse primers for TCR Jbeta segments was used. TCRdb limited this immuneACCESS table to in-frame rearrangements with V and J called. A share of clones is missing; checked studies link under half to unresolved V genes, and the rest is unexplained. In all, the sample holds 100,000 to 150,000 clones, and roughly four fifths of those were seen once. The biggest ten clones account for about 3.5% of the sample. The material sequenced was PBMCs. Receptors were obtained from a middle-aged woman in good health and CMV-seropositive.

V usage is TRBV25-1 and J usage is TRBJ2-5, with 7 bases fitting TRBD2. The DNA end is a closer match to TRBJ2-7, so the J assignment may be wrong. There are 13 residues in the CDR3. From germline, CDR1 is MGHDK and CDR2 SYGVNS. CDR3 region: CASSRGVSYEQYF. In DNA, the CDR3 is TGTGCCAGCAGCCGGGGGGTTTCTTACGAGCAGTACTTC.

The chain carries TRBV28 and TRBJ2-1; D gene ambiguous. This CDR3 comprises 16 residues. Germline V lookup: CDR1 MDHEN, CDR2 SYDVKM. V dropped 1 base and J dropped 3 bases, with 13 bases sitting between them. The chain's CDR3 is CASSLSPHSFYNEQFF. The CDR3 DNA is TGTGCCAGCAGTTTATCCCCCCACTCGTTCTACAATGAGCAGTTCTTC.

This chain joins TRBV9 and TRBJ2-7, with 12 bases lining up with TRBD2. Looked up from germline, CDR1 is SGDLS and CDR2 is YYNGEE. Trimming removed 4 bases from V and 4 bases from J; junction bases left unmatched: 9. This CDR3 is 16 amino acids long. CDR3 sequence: CASSPLAGGPEYEQYF. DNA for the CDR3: TGTGCCAGCAGCCCTCTAGCGGGAGGGCCGGAGTACGAGCAGTACTTC.

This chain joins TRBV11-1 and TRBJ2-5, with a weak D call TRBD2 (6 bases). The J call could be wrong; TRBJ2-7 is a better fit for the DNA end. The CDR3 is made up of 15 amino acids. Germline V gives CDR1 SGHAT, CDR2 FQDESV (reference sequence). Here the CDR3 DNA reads TGTGCCAGCAGCTTAGACCCGGGAGAGAGCTACGAGCAGTACTTC. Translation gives CASSLDPGESYEQYF.

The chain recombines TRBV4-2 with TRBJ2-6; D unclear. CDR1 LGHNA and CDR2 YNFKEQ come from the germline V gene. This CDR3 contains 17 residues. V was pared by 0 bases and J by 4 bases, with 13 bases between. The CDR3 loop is CASSQDDPGSGANVLTF. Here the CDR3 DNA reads TGTGCCAGCAGCCAAGATGATCCGGGTTCAGGGGCCAACGTCCTGACTTTC.

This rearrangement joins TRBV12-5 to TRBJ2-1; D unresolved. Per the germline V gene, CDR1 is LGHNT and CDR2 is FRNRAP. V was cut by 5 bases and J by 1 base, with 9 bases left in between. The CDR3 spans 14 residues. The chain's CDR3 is CASGPDGSYNEQFF. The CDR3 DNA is TGTGCTAGTGGTCCCGACGGGTCCTACAATGAGCAGTTCTTC.

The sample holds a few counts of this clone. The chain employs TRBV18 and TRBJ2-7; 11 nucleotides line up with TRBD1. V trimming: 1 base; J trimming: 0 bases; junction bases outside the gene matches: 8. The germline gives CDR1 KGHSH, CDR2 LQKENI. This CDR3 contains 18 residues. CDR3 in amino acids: CASSPLGQGAQFSYEQYF. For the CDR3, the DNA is TGTGCCAGCTCACCACTAGGACAGGGGGCCCAATTCTCCTACGAGCAGTACTTC.

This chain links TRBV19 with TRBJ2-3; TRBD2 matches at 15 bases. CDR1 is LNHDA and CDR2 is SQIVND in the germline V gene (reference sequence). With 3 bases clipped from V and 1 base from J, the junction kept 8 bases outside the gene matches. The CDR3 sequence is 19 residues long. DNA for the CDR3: TGTGCCAGTAGTATGGGACTAGCGGGAGGTTCCTCTGGCACAGATACGCAGTATTTT. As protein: CASSMGLAGGSSGTDTQYF.